Each of the 24 T cell receptor beta chains below was sequenced from the same sample in a study of patients and donors after allogeneic stem cell transplantation. Via MiXCR, TCRdb re-called the RT-PCR reads, giving one row per CDR3 protein. The table shows approximately 170,000 distinct CDR3 sequences, with nearly 25% occurring only once. Sequenced material: blood, either unsorted or a sorted T cell fraction (not recorded which). The source is a human donor who was either an allogeneic HSCT recipient or a stem cell or donor lymphocyte infusion donor (not recorded which). It is not recorded whose cells these are; they may come from a transplant donor.

This clonotype was picked up a small number of times. The chain employs TRBV29-1 and TRBJ2-1, with no clear D. This CDR3 contains 14 residues. V was clipped by 1 base and J by 4 bases, with 11 bases between them. Germline CDR1 SQVTM, CDR2 ANQGSEA. This chain's CDR3 is CSVEVDGAYNEQFF. CDR3 coding DNA: TGCAGCGTTGAAGTCGACGGCGCTTACAATGAGCAGTTCTTC.

This clonotype was counted only a few times. The chain has TRBV20-1 and TRBJ1-3, with unresolved D. V lost 1 base, J lost 3 bases, and 13 bases lay in between. CDR1 and CDR2 from the germline V gene are DFQATT and SNEGSKA (reference sequence). The CDR3 has 15 residues. CDR3 residues: CSARGGLDFGNTIYF. The CDR3 bases are TGCAGTGCTAGAGGGGGTCTCGACTTTGGAAACACCATATATTTT.

This clonotype was found a few times. This chain uses TRBV29-1 with TRBJ2-2; D tentatively reads TRBD1 or TRBD2 (5 bases each). Trimming pared 6 bases from V and 4 bases from J, leaving 15 bases between. The CDR3 consists of 14 residues. Looked up from germline, CDR1 is SQVTM and CDR2 is ANQGSEA. The CDR3 bases are TGCAGCGTAAGTCTCCGGGACGCCACCGGGGAGCTGTTTTTT. The encoded protein is CSVSLRDATGELFF.

CDR3 sequence reads: CASSTRGGTEAFF. The CDR3 nucleotides are TGTGCCAGCAGTACTAGGGGCGGCACTGAAGCTTTCTTT. The V and J genes are TRBV6-5 and TRBJ1-1, with TRBD1 as a possible D gene (5 bases). The CDR3 has 13 amino acids. The germline CDR1 and CDR2 sequences are MNHEY and SVGAGI. The V gene lost 5 bases and the J gene lost 4 bases, with 11 bases spanning the gap.

In its sample, this clonotype is medium-sized. The chain couples TRBV7-2 to TRBJ2-1; TRBD2 aligns across 10 bases. The CDR3 length is 15 residues. The J segment lost 7 bases and the V segment lost 4 bases, leaving 7 bases of the junction unmatched. Germline CDR1 and CDR2: SGHTA and FQGNSA. The CDR3 protein is CASSSGLAVGNEQFF. The CDR3 region has the DNA TGTGCCAGCAGCTCCGGACTAGCGGTTGGGAATGAGCAGTTCTTC.

The J gene is TRBJ2-7, the V gene TRBV29-1, with TRBD2 identical over 8 bases. CDR1 SQVTM and CDR2 ANQGSEA come from the germline V gene. This CDR3 has 13 residues. V shed 7 bases, J shed 2 bases, and the junction held 7 bases outside the gene matches. As DNA, the CDR3 is TGCAGCGCCGGGACTAGAACTCCCTACGAGCAGTACTTC. Encoded protein: CSAGTRTPYEQYF.

The rearrangement joins TRBV11-2 to TRBJ2-1; D is ambiguous. Deletions cut 0 bases from V and 6 bases from J, with 6 bases between. The germline V gene encodes CDR1 SGHAT and CDR2 FQNNGV. The CDR3 length is 13 residues. DNA of the CDR3: TGTGCCAGCAGCTTAGATATCACCAATGAGCAGTTCTTC. The encoded protein is CASSLDITNEQFF.

This clonotype was seen more than once but under ten times. The chain recombines TRBV5-1 with TRBJ2-1; 13 nucleotides line up with TRBD2. J was trimmed by 8 bases and V by 0 bases; bases with no gene match: 2. The CDR3 is 15 amino acids. CDR1 is SGHRS, CDR2 YFSETQ, per germline. This CDR3 reads CASSLGTSGGYEQFF. The DNA of the CDR3 is TGCGCCAGCAGCTTGGGGACTAGCGGGGGTTATGAGCAGTTCTTC.

The genes are TRBV20-1 and TRBJ2-1; possible D gene TRBD1, 5 bases. Looked up from germline, CDR1 is DFQATT and CDR2 is SNEGSKA (reference sequence). CDR3 length equals 16 residues. The V end lost 5 bases, the J end lost 7 bases, and 24 bases lay between the germline ends. The CDR3 protein is CSARPNDRRMANEQFF. CDR3 in DNA: TGCAGTGCTCGCCCCAACGACAGACGCATGGCGAATGAGCAGTTCTTC.

This clonotype was counted a few times. This sequence joins TRBV2 and TRBJ2-3; the D is unclear. Trimming removed 4 bases at V and 3 bases at J, with 14 bases between. The CDR3 runs to 15 residues. Germline V gene lookup returns CDR1 SNHLY and CDR2 FYNNEI. CDR3 residues: CASSGLVLRTDTQYF. CDR3 bases: TGTGCCAGCAGTGGGCTAGTTCTAAGGACAGATACGCAGTATTTT.

The table lists this clonotype with a few counts. This chain uses TRBV20-1 with TRBJ2-2; D ambiguous. The V end lost 6 bases, the J end lost 2 bases, and 13 bases lay between the germline ends. This CDR3 has 14 residues. Germline V lookup: CDR1 DFQATT, CDR2 SNEGSKA (reference sequence). CDR3 sequence reads: CSAADLVNTGELFF. The CDR3 DNA reads TGCAGTGCCGCAGATCTAGTAAACACCGGGGAGCTGTTTTTT.

The chain has TRBV12-3 or TRBV12-4 and TRBJ1-1; D unclear. The CDR3 consists of 14 residues. The germline V and J ends were trimmed by 3 bases and 4 bases, with 12 bases remaining between them. The CDR3 protein is CASSFGVTGTEAFF. CDR3 in DNA: TGTGCCAGCAGTTTCGGGGTTACTGGCACTGAAGCTTTCTTT.

V usage is TRBV18 and J usage is TRBJ2-4; TRBD1 or TRBD2 may be the D gene (5 bases each). Trimming removed 3 bases from V and 0 bases from J, with 9 bases in between. In germline, CDR1 is KGHSH, CDR2 LQKENI. The CDR3 is made up of 15 amino acids. The DNA for the CDR3 is TGTGCCAGCTCACCGGGACCTATAGCCAAAAACATTCAGTACTTC. Translation gives CASSPGPIAKNIQYF.

This clonotype was counted ten times or more. The V and J genes are TRBV27 and TRBJ1-2; D unresolved. The germline V gene encodes CDR1 MNHEY and CDR2 SMNVEV (reference sequence). The CDR3 contains 16 residues. The germline V and J ends were trimmed by 5 bases and 1 base, with 17 bases remaining between them. The CDR3, as DNA: TGTGCCAGCAGTGACCGTTTGAGGGCGCATAACTATGGCTACACCTTC. Protein: CASSDRLRAHNYGYTF.

This clonotype occurred a few times. The chain is built from TRBV19 and TRBJ1-5; weak D call: TRBD1 (5 bases). Germline values: CDR1 LNHDA, CDR2 SQIVND (reference sequence). The CDR3 runs to 17 residues. V lost 5 bases, J lost 0 bases, and 17 bases lay in between. DNA for the CDR3: TGTGCCAGTAGTTCCCGGGACGTCCGCTATAGCAATCAGCCCCAGCATTTT. Translated, it gives CASSSRDVRYSNQPQHF.

This chain uses TRBV4-1 with TRBJ2-7; tentatively, D is TRBD1 (6 bases). V shed 0 bases and J shed 0 bases, with 12 bases lying between them. There are 16 residues in the CDR3. Germline CDR1 is MGHRA and CDR2 is YSYEKL. The CDR3 spells CASSQDWTDSSYEQYF. In nucleotides, the CDR3 is TGCGCCAGCAGCCAAGATTGGACAGACTCCTCCTACGAGCAGTACTTC.

In nucleotides, the CDR3 is TGCAGTGCTAGACCTCCTTCGGTGCGGGACACTGAAGCTTTCTTT. This translates into CSARPPSVRDTEAFF. The chain carries TRBV20-1 and TRBJ1-1; the D is unclear. CDR3 length equals 15 residues. Germline lookup yields CDR1 DFQATT and CDR2 SNEGSKA (reference sequence). Trimming took 2 bases from V and 3 from J, leaving 16 bases between them.

The chain joins TRBV7-6 to TRBJ1-2; 7 nucleotides line up with TRBD1. The CDR3 runs 13 residues. Germline trimming cut 5 bases from V and 6 bases from J; bases unmatched to any gene: 6. CDR1 and CDR2 (germline): SGHVS, FNYEAQ. The CDR3 DNA follows: TGTGCCAGCAGCCAAGGGGGCATTCATGGCTACACCTTC. It encodes CASSQGGIHGYTF.

The chain recombines TRBV7-2 with TRBJ2-1, with D perhaps TRBD1 (6 bases). The CDR3 has 15 residues. V was trimmed by 1 base and J by 5 bases, leaving 12 bases between them. Per the germline V gene, CDR1 is SGHTA and CDR2 is FQGNSA. In nucleotides, the CDR3 is TGTGCCAGCAGCTTAGGTAGGGCAGGGGACAATGAGCAGTTCTTC. Its protein is CASSLGRAGDNEQFF.

V usage is TRBV10-3 and J usage is TRBJ1-5, with 7 bases lining up with TRBD1. This CDR3 has 14 amino acids. With 6 bases clipped from V and 3 bases from J, the junction kept 5 bases outside the gene matches. Per germline, CDR1 ENHRY and CDR2 SYGVKD. The CDR3 sequence: CAIRTGRNNQPQHF. The CDR3 coding sequence is TGTGCCATCAGGACAGGGAGGAACAATCAGCCCCAGCATTTT.

This clonotype was detected a few times. The CDR3 here is CASSLEGWFEQETQYF. CDR3 sequence (DNA): TGTGCCAGCAGCTTGGAGGGTTGGTTCGAACAAGAGACCCAGTACTTC. This chain connects TRBV5-5 to TRBJ2-5; D remains unclear. The CDR3 runs to 16 residues. Trimming left V 0 bases short and J 2 bases short, with 14 bases between. CDR1 SGHKS and CDR2 YYEKEE come from the germline V gene (reference sequence).

This sequence joins TRBV3-1 and TRBJ1-5; no clear D. The germline gives CDR1 LGHDT, CDR2 YNNKEL (reference sequence). This CDR3 has 13 amino acids. Trimming left V 0 bases short and J 5 bases short, with 5 bases between. CDR3 DNA: TGTGCCAGCAGCCAAGATTGGTATCAGCCCCAGCATTTT. Protein: CASSQDWYQPQHF.

The genes are TRBV9 and TRBJ2-7; TRBD1 matches 7 bases. V was clipped by 0 bases and J by 2 bases; unmatched bases: 14. CDR1 is SGDLS and CDR2 is YYNGEE in the germline V gene. The CDR3 has 18 amino acids. As DNA, the CDR3 is TGTGCCAGCAGCGTAGAGGGAGAAGGGGGCTACGGGACCTACGAGCAGTACTTC. Its protein is CASSVEGEGGYGTYEQYF.

This clonotype was seen a handful of times. The CDR3 coding sequence is TGTGCCAGCAGCCAAGTTGCACAGGGTTGGACTGAAGCTTTCTTT. Protein: CASSQVAQGWTEAFF. The chain couples TRBV4-2 to TRBJ1-1, with a weak D call TRBD1 (6 bases). There are 15 residues in the CDR3. V was pared by 1 base and J by 5 bases, with 14 bases between. The germline gives CDR1 LGHNA, CDR2 YNFKEQ.